The 17 T cell receptor beta chains below all came from one sample that was sequenced in a study of control samples from healthy donors and cancer patients. Here immunoSEQ multiplex PCR was the method, and the copy in TCRdb shows in-frame clones only, minus some. Its listing shows about 200,000 clones. Sequencing was performed on blood. These receptors were obtained from a woman between 25 and 40 years old in good health.

The chain combines TRBV5-6 with TRBJ2-7; possibly TRBD1 or TRBD2 for D (5 bases each). The CDR3 runs 15 residues. Trimming took off 0 bases at V and 2 bases at J, with 12 bases between the two ends. In germline, CDR1 is SGHDT, CDR2 YYEEEE. The CDR3: CASSLGRGGPYEQYF. DNA of the CDR3: TGTGCCAGCAGCTTGGGTCGGGGCGGCCCCTACGAGCAGTACTTC.

The genes are TRBV5-4 and TRBJ2-7; a possible D gene is TRBD1 (7 bases). Trimming took 7 bases from V and 5 from J, leaving 19 bases between them. Looked up from germline, CDR1 is SGHNT and CDR2 is YYREEE (reference sequence). The CDR3 has 14 amino acids. In nucleotides, the CDR3 is TGTGCCAGCGCCACAGGAGGGGGCCGTAACGAGCAGTACTTC. Translation gives CASATGGGRNEQYF. Variable domain in full (rest from reference TRBV5-4 and TRBJ2-7): ETGVTQSPTHLIKTRGQQVTLRCSSQSGHNTVSWYQQALGQGPQFIFQYYREEENGRGNFPPRFSGLQFPNYSSELNVNALELDDSALYLCASATGGGRNEQYFGPGTRLTVT.

The chain links TRBV12-3 or TRBV12-4 to TRBJ1-2; D is uncertain. The CDR3 consists of 13 residues. V dropped 7 bases and J dropped 3 bases, with 12 bases sitting between them. The DNA of the CDR3 is TGTGCCAGCACCCCCGGTACTTACTATGGCTACACCTTC. The encoded protein is CASTPGTYYGYTF.

The gene calls are TRBV6-1 and TRBJ2-1, with 11 bases aligning to TRBD2. The germline V gene has CDR1 MNHNS and CDR2 SASEGT. The CDR3 has 15 amino acids. The V gene end was trimmed by 1 base and the J gene end by 8 bases; junction bases not matched to a gene: 4. CDR3 nucleotides: TGTGCCAGCAGTGAAGAACTAGCGGGGGTATATGAGCAGTTCTTC. It encodes CASSEELAGVYEQFF.

The V call is TRBV7-9, the J call TRBJ1-4, with 7 bases identical to TRBD1. The CDR3 is 15 residues long. CDR1 is SEHNR and CDR2 is FQNEAQ in the germline V gene (reference sequence). The V and J ends lost 6 bases and 6 bases, in that order; junction bases with no gene match: 10. This CDR3 is CASSLMGQIDEKLFF. CDR3 bases: TGTGCCAGCAGTTTAATGGGACAGATTGATGAAAAACTGTTTTTT.

The chain recombines TRBV28 with TRBJ1-6, with D uncertain. Germline V gene data show CDR1 as MDHEN and CDR2 as SYDVKM. V was pared by 6 bases and J by 0 bases, with 12 bases between. CDR3 length: 16 amino acids. CDR3 DNA: TGTGCCAGCAGGACTCATGCCAGCTCCTATAATTCACCCCTCCACTTT. Its protein is CASRTHASSYNSPLHF.

V usage is TRBV5-8 and J usage is TRBJ1-3; maybe TRBD1 (6 bases). The CDR3 is 13 residues long. Germline values: CDR1 SGHTS, CDR2 YDEGEE. V lost 3 bases to trimming and J lost 2 bases, with 6 bases between them. The CDR3 loop is CASSYRAGNTIYF. The CDR3 nucleotides are TGTGCCAGCAGCTACAGGGCTGGAAACACCATATATTTT. The whole variable domain, remainder taken from reference TRBV5-8 and TRBJ1-3, is EAGVTQSPTHLIKTRGQQATLRCSPISGHTSVYWYQQALGLGLQFLLWYDEGEERNRGNFPPRFSGRQFPNYSSELNVNALELEDSALYLCASSYRAGNTIYFGEGSWLTVV.

This chain links TRBV6-5 with TRBJ1-1; D not certain. Germline V lookup: CDR1 MNHEY, CDR2 SVGAGI. This CDR3 spans 12 amino acids. V was cut by 3 bases and J by 8 bases, with 10 bases left in between. Here the CDR3 reads CASSYPKGEAFF. Here the CDR3 DNA reads TGTGCCAGCAGTTATCCCAAAGGCGAAGCTTTCTTT.

The chain couples TRBV29-1 to TRBJ1-2; D unresolved. The CDR3 runs 11 residues. Germline CDR1 is SQVTM and CDR2 is ANQGSEA. V was cut by 2 bases and J by 7 bases, with 8 bases left in between. In DNA form, the CDR3 reads TGCAGCGTTGAAAAAGCCCTTGGCTACACCTTC. Translated: CSVEKALGYTF.

This chain uses TRBV11-2 with TRBJ2-7; TRBD1 or TRBD2 may be the D gene (5 bases each). Germline V gene data show CDR1 as SGHAT and CDR2 as FQNNGV. The CDR3 length is 15 residues. Trimming removed 5 bases at V and 4 bases at J, with 18 bases between. CDR3: CASSQSDGARYEQYF. As DNA, the CDR3 is TGTGCCAGCAGCCAGTCCGACGGGGCAAGATACGAGCAGTACTTC.

The chain is built from TRBV11-2 and TRBJ2-3; TRBD1 matches at 7 bases. There are 15 residues in the CDR3. Trimming took 4 bases from V and 5 from J; bases not matched to a gene: 9. The V gene's germline CDR1 is SGHAT and CDR2 FQNNGV. CDR3 DNA: TGTGCCAGCAGCTCAAGACAGGGCGCGGTAGATACGCAGTATTTT. This codes for CASSSRQGAVDTQYF.

The V and J genes are TRBV11-2 and TRBJ1-2, with 11 bases identical to TRBD1. Germline V gene lookup returns CDR1 SGHAT and CDR2 FQNNGV. This CDR3 region has 15 residues. Unmatched junction bases numbered 6, after V lost 1 base and J lost 8 bases. The CDR3 loop reads CASSLAGQGAEGYTF. The CDR3 DNA is TGTGCCAGCAGCTTAGCAGGACAGGGGGCGGAAGGCTACACCTTC.

V and J are TRBV25-1 and TRBJ2-3; 10 bases fit TRBD1. Germline V gene data show CDR1 as MGHDK and CDR2 as SYGVNS. The CDR3 spans 16 residues. Trimming took 4 bases from V and 0 from J; bases not matched to a gene: 4. CDR3 sequence: CASSGRQGASTDTQYF. The CDR3 DNA follows: TGTGCCAGCAGTGGAAGACAGGGGGCTAGCACAGATACGCAGTATTTT.

The chain combines TRBV15 with TRBJ2-7, with 9 positions matching TRBD1. Trimming at V came to 3 bases and at J to 2 bases, leaving 5 bases not matched to a gene. The CDR3 loop spans 15 amino acids. Germline V gene data show CDR1 as LNHNV and CDR2 as YYDKDF (reference sequence). CDR3 protein: CATSSLRTGAYEQYF. The CDR3 DNA reads as TGTGCCACCAGCAGTTTACGGACAGGGGCCTACGAGCAGTACTTC.

Of note for this clone: The same CDR3 also results from other DNA sequences found in this sample. The V gene is TRBV28, the J gene TRBJ1-5; D is undetermined. CDR3 length equals 11 residues. Germline assignment: CDR1 MDHEN and CDR2 SYDVKM. V was trimmed by 8 bases and J by 3 bases, leaving 5 bases between them. CDR3 amino acids: CASSNNQPQHF. The CDR3 DNA is TGTGCCAGCTCGAACAATCAGCCCCAGCATTTT.

The chain links TRBV19 to TRBJ1-6; the D is unclear. V shed 4 bases and J shed 10 bases, with 14 bases lying between them. The CDR3 extends over 14 amino acids. Germline CDR1 LNHDA, CDR2 SQIVND (reference sequence). The CDR3 nucleotides read TGTGCCAGTAGTAGAGCGGGCCCCGCGTCACCCCTCCACTTT. Protein: CASSRAGPASPLHF.

For the CDR3, the DNA is TGTGCCAGCAGTTCGACTTATTGGCAAGAGACCCAGTACTTC. Translation: CASSSTYWQETQYF. The chain has TRBV28 and TRBJ2-5; no clear D. The CDR3 spans 14 residues. Trimming pared 4 bases from V and 2 bases from J, leaving 11 bases between. Germline CDR1 MDHEN, CDR2 SYDVKM.